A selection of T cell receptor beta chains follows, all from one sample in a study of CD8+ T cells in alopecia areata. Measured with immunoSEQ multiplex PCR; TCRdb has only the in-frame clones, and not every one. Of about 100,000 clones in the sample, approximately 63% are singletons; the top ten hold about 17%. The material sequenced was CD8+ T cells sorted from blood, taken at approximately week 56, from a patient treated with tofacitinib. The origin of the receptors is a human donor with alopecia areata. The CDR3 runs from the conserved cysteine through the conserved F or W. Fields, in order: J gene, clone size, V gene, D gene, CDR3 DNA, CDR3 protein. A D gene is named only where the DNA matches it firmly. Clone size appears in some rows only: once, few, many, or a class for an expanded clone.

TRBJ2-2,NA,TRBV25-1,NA,TGTGCAACAGGGTGGGGCACCGGGGAGCTGTTTTTT,CATGWGTGELFF
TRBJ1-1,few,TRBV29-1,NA,TGCAGCGTCCTTCCTGACACTGAAGCTTTCTTT,CSVLPDTEAFF
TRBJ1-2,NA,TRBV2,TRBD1,TGTGCCAGCAGTGGGGACAGTAACTATGGCTACACCTTC,CASSGDSNYGYTF
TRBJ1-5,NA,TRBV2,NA,TGTGCCAGCACCCAGGGGCCGGGAAGAGGTCAGCCCCAGCATTTT,CASTQGPGRGQPQHF
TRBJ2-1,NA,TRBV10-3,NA,TGTGCCATCAGTGTAGGTCAGTCCTTCTACAATGAGCAGTTCTTC,CAISVGQSFYNEQFF
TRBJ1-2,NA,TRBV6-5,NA,TGTGCCAGCAGTTACCCACTTGGATCTCACTATGGCTACACCTTC,CASSYPLGSHYGYTF
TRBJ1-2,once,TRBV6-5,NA,TGTGCCAGCACTGGCGGAGGGTATGGCTACACCTTC,CASTGGGYGYTF
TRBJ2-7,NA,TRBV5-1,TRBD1,TGCGCCAGCAGCTCGGACAGGGAGAGCTCCTACGAGCAGTACTTC,CASSSDRESSYEQYF
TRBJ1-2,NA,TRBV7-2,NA,TGTGCCAGCATGGGGGGCACCTATGGCTACACCTTC,CASMGGTYGYTF
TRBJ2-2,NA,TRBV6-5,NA,TGTGCCAGCAGTTACGGTGGGGAGCTGTTTTTT,CASSYGGELFF
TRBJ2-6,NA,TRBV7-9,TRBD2,TGTGCCAGCGGCGGCATCCGAAGCGGGGGGTTCTCTGGGGCCAACGTCCTGACTTTC,CASGGIRSGGFSGANVLTF
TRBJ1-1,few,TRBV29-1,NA,TGCAGCGTTGGAGTGGGGCGGACTGAAGCTTTCTTT,CSVGVGRTEAFF
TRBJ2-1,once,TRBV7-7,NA,TGTGCTAGCAGCTTTTCCAGGTTAACAATGCAGCAGTTCTTC,CASSFSRLTMQQFF
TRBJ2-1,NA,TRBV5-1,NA,TGCGCCAGCAGCTTAACAGTTAGAAAGAGCTCCTACAATGAGCAGTTCTTC,CASSLTVRKSSYNEQFF
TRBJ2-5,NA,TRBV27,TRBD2,TGTGCCAGCAGTCCGGGGGGGCCGGGTTCAGAGACCCAGTACTTC,CASSPGGPGSETQYF
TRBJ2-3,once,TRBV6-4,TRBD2,TGTGCCAGCAGTGACGTGGGGGGGAGCACAGATACGCAGTATTTT,CASSDVGGSTDTQYF
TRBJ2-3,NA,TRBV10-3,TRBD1,TGTGCCATCAGTGCGCCACCACCGGGACAGGAGAAAGACGGCACAGATACGCAGTATTTT,CAISAPPPGQEKDGTDTQYF
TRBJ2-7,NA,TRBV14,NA,TGTGCCAGCAGCCAAGGAGCGGGACAGTTCTACGAGCAGTACTTC,CASSQGAGQFYEQYF
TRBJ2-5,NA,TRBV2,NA,TGTGCCAGCAGTGACGGGGGCTGGGAGACCCAGTACTTC,CASSDGGWETQYF
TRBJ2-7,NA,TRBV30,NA,TGTGCCTGGAGTTCCGGTAGTACCTCCTACGAGCAGTACTTC,CAWSSGSTSYEQYF
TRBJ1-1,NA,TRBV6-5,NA,TGTGCCAGCAGTTATTCCACAGGGCTGAACACTGAAGCTTTCTTT,CASSYSTGLNTEAFF
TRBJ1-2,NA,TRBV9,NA,TGTGCCAGCAGCCCCCGGACCCGGGAGGGCTACACCTTC,CASSPRTREGYTF
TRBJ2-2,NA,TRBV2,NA,TGTGCCCTGGAACGGGGGACCGGGGAGCTGTTTTTT,CALERGTGELFF
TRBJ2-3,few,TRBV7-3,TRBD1,TGTGCCAGCAGCGCAAAAGGGGACAGGAGAACAGATACGCAGTATTTT,CASSAKGDRRTDTQYF
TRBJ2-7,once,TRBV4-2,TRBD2,TGTGCCAGCAGCCAAGCTGGGCGGGGGGGGATCGAGCAGTACTTC,CASSQAGRGGIEQYF
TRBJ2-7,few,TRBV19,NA,TGTGCCAGTATTGACGTATCGGGGAGGCAGTACTTC,CASIDVSGRQYF
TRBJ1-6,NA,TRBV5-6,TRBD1,TGTGCCAGCAGCTCCGGGACAGATAATTCACCCCTCCACTTT,CASSSGTDNSPLHF
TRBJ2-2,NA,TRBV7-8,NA,TGTGCCAGCAGCTTCCGAGGGGGGCCCGGGGAGCTGTTTTTT,CASSFRGGPGELFF
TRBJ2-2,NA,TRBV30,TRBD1,TGTGCCTGGAGTACTACTACAGGGGTGGCCGGGGAGCTGTTTTTT,CAWSTTTGVAGELFF
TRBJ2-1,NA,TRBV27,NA,TGTGCCAGCAGTCAAGGGCGGGCTGAGCAGTTCTTC,CASSQGRAEQFF
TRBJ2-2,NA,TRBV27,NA,TGTGCCAGCAGTATCTTGCACACCGGGGAGCTGTTTTTT,CASSILHTGELFF
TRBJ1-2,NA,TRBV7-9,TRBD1,TGTGCCAGCAGCCGGGGACAGGGAGGCGGCTACACCTTC,CASSRGQGGGYTF
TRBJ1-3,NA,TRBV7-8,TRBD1,TGTGCCAGCAGCTTAGAGACAGGGTCTCTGTCTGGAAACACCATATATTTT,CASSLETGSLSGNTIYF
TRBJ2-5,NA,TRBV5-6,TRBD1,TGTGCCAGCAGCTTGGGGACTGGGACAGGGGTTCTACGGTACTTC,CASSLGTGTGVLRYF
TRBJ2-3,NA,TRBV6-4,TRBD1,TGTGCCAGCAGTGACGGGACAGGGGATACAGATACGCAGTATTTT,CASSDGTGDTDTQYF
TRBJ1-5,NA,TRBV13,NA,TGTGCCAGCAGCGAAAGGGCGTCGAGCAATCAGCCCCAGCATTTT,CASSERASSNQPQHF
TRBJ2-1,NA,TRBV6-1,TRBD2,TGTGCCAGCAGTGGGGATAGCGGGGGAAACTACAATGAGCAGTTCTTC,CASSGDSGGNYNEQFF
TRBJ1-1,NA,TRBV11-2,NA,TGTGCCAGCAGCTTAGAAGCGGGCCGGGCTGAAGCTTTCTTT,CASSLEAGRAEAFF
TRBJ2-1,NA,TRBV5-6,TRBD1,TGTGCCAGCAGCTTGGGCGGGACAGGGTTAATCAATGAGCAGTTCTTC,CASSLGGTGLINEQFF
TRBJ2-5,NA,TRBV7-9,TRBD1,TGTGCCAGCAGCGATCCGGGACAGGTACAAGAGACCCAGTACTTC,CASSDPGQVQETQYF
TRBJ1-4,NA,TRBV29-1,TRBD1,TGCAGCGTCGAGGGCGGACAGGGGTTGGATGAAAAACTGTTTTTT,CSVEGGQGLDEKLFF
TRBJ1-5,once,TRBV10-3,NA,TGTGCCATCAGTGAGAGACCGGGAGTTCCCCAGCATTTT,CAISERPGVPQHF
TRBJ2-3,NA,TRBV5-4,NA,TGTGCCAGCAGCTTCACTTCGGCAGATACGCAGTATTTT,CASSFTSADTQYF
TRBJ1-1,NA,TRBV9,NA,TGTGCCAGCAGCCCTAACTCAAACACTGAAGCTTTCTTT,CASSPNSNTEAFF
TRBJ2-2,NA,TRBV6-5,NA,TGTGCCAGCAGTTACTCGATGCCAAACACCGGGGAGCTGTTTTTT,CASSYSMPNTGELFF
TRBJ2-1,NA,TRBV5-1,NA,TGCGCCAGCAGCTTGGGACAGAATTACAATGAGCAGTTCTTC,CASSLGQNYNEQFF
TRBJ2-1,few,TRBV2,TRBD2,TGTGCCAGCAATTATAACGGGGGGTCGTACAATGAGCAGTTCTTC,CASNYNGGSYNEQFF
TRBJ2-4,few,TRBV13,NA,TGTGCCAGCAGCTTAGACGGGGGTGAGAACATTCAGTACTTC,CASSLDGGENIQYF
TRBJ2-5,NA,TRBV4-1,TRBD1,TGCGCCAGCAGTTGTAGGACAGGGGGAGGAGAGACCCAGTACTTC,CASSCRTGGGETQYF
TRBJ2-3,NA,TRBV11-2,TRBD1,TGTGCCAGCAGCTACCGGGACAGGGAGGCAGATACGCAGTATTTT,CASSYRDREADTQYF
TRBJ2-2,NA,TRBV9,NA,TGTGCCAGCAGCGTAGGTCGGTCCGGGGAGCTGTTTTTT,CASSVGRSGELFF
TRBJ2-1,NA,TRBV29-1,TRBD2,TGCAGCGTCCCCTCGCTAGCGGACTACAATGAGCAGTTCTTC,CSVPSLADYNEQFF
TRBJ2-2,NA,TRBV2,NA,TGTGCCAGCAGTGAATCTCGGAGACTGTTTTTT,CASSESRRLFF
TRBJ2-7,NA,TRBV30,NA,TGTGCCTGGAGTGTACTGAGGTCAGGGCTCGAACTTAGCGAGCAGTACTTC,CAWSVLRSGLELSEQYF
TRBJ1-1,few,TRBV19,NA,TGTGCCAGTAGTATACGGGGTTACACTGAAGCTTTCTTT,CASSIRGYTEAFF
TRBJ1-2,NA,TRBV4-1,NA,TGCGCCAGCAGCCAAGCCTACCGGGGGGCGGGTGGCTACACCTTC,CASSQAYRGAGGYTF
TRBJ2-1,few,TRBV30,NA,TGTGCCTGGGCCCGGCTGGGCAATGAGCAGTTCTTC,CAWARLGNEQFF